This T cell receptor beta chain is drawn from a study of cytomegalovirus exposure and HLA in healthy donors. V was pared by 5 bases and J by 4 bases, with 12 bases between. This CDR3 contains 14 residues. CDR1 SGHTA and CDR2 FQGNSA come from the germline V gene. Sampled while nominally healthy, donors likely had unrecorded immune exposures. Comment on this clone: Its antigen is unidentified.

The primer mix had 60 Vbeta and 13 Jbeta primers. TCRdb's copy holds only in-frame clones and misses some; the assay was immunoSEQ multiplex PCR. The sample gives more than 100,000 clones, roughly four fifths of which show up once; around 8.1% is in the top ten. Study-level points and caveats: A prior analysis recorded that most TCR beta V segments were productive about 87% or about 30% of the time. In most subjects, TCR beta sequences reportedly gave accurate predictions of HLA-A and HLA-B alleles. Specific recognition of CMV antigens was confirmed in vitro for a few chains (all CMV-associated).

The chain employs TRBV7-2 and TRBJ1-5; no firm D call. This receptor was identified in a woman aged 50 to 60 in good health and CMV-seropositive. Material for sequencing was PBMCs. The CDR3 protein is CASSLGLRNQPQHF. The DNA for the CDR3 is TGTGCCAGCAGCCTCGGACTGAGAAATCAGCCCCAGCATTTT.